This T cell receptor beta chain was identified in a study of blood T cell repertoires in COVID-19. V trimming: 0 bases; J trimming: 1 base; junction bases outside the gene matches: 11. Germline values: CDR1 MGHRA, CDR2 YSYEKL. This CDR3 region has 19 residues. Authors' processing steps: Estimates of nucleated cell counts were drawn from the amplification of reference gene primers. Generated by immunoSEQ multiplex PCR, the TCRdb table keeps only in-frame clones and is missing some. V and J calls and clone size are those listed in that table; D and trimming were worked out from the DNA. The sample shows about 150,000 clones, around 83% of them seen only once.

This TCR derives from a woman aged 55-70 years with acute or convalescent COVID-19. This chain joins TRBV4-1 and TRBJ2-4; 8 bases are a match to TRBD2. Sequencing was carried out using peripheral blood. For the CDR3, the DNA is TGCGCCAGCAGCCAAGATCCCCCCCGGGCGGGGGGTGCCAAAAACATTCAGTACTTC. It yields the protein CASSQDPPRAGGAKNIQYF.